A single T cell receptor (beta chain) is shown here with its context. The antigen remains unidentified. Template switching (which added a universal primer site) was used, and cDNA carried unique molecular identifiers. TCRdb re-called the 5' RACE reads through MiXCR, storing one row per CDR3 protein. The sample lists roughly 540,000 distinct CDR3 sequences, around 20% occurring once. These data belong to a study of identical twins. The CDR3 consists of 16 residues. The V gene's germline CDR1 is SGHRS and CDR2 YFSETQ. V trimming: 4 bases; J trimming: 2 bases; junction bases outside the gene matches: 12. Study conclusions and caveats: Out-of-frame alpha sequences that twins shared showed excess low generation probability. Whereas memory repertoires showed no such difference, abundant cord blood beta clonotypes carried fewer insertions.

These same data were also listed under a study on T cells expressing NK-cell markers. From that study: Whether expanded NKG2C+ T cell clones were HCMV-specific remained unclear.

This receptor was identified in a woman younger than 35 in good health. The chain has TRBV5-1 and TRBJ2-7; 7 bases line up with TRBD1. The specimen sequenced was CD4+ T cells sorted from blood. CDR3 loop: CASSHGRQGATYEQYF. CDR3 sequence (DNA): TGCGCCAGCAGCCATGGACGACAGGGCGCAACCTACGAGCAGTACTTC. The variable domain in full, with the rest retrieved from reference TRBV5-1 and TRBJ2-7, is KAGVTQTPRYLIKTRGQQVTLSCSPISGHRSVSWYQQTPGQGLQFLFEYFSETQRNKGNFPGRFSGRQFSNSRSEMNVSTLELGDSALYLCASSHGRQGATYEQYFGPGTRLTVT.